This entry lists 5 T cell receptor beta chains sequenced from one sample in a study of early T cells in non-severe SARS-CoV-2 infection. TCRdb independently ran MiXCR on the 5' RACE reads; one entry per CDR3 protein. The data contain fewer than 35,000 distinct CDR3 sequences, 5.6% of them singletons. Sequencing input: whole blood. Receptors originate from an adult who was a healthcare worker with PCR-confirmed SARS-CoV-2 infection or an uninfected control (not recorded which).

This rearrangement joins TRBV20-1 to TRBJ2-3, with D uncertain. Germline V gene sequence: CDR1 DFQATT, CDR2 SNEGSKA (reference sequence). The CDR3 covers 14 residues. Trimming removed 0 bases at V and 2 bases at J, with 9 bases between. In DNA form, the CDR3 reads TGCAGTGCTAGAGATCCCGGCGCCACAGATACGCAGTATTTT. It encodes CSARDPGATDTQYF.

This clonotype came up many times. The chain links TRBV19 to TRBJ2-1; TRBD2 agrees at 12 bases. The V and J ends lost 1 base and 3 bases, in that order; junction bases with no gene match: 1. The CDR3 length is 16 residues. Germline lookup yields CDR1 LNHDA and CDR2 SQIVND (reference sequence). The CDR3 nucleotides read TGTGCCAGTAGTATAGCACTAGCGGGGGGCTACAATGAGCAGTTCTTC. Translating it yields CASSIALAGGYNEQFF.

There are many counts of this clonotype. The chain recombines TRBV7-9 with TRBJ2-5; D is unclear. The V and J ends lost 4 bases and 2 bases respectively, with 5 bases between them. Germline values: CDR1 SEHNR, CDR2 FQNEAQ (reference sequence). This CDR3 is 12 amino acids long. The CDR3 spells CASSSLQETQYF. The CDR3 DNA reads as TGTGCCAGCAGCTCCCTACAAGAGACCCAGTACTTC.

The CDR3 region is CASSPGTGEEQYF. DNA of the CDR3: TGTGCCAGCTCACCCGGGACAGGGGAAGAGCAGTACTTC. The chain is built from TRBV18 and TRBJ2-7; 10 bases fit TRBD1. The CDR3 spans 13 residues. After removal of 3 bases from V and 7 bases from J, the junction contained 3 bases not matched to a gene. CDR1 KGHSH and CDR2 LQKENI come from the germline V gene. The variable domain in full, completed from reference TRBV18 and TRBJ2-7, reads NAGVMQNPRHLVRRRGQEARLRCSPMKGHSHVYWYRQLPEEGLKFMVYLQKENIIDESGMPKERFSAEFPKEGPSILRIQQVVRGDSAAYFCASSPGTGEEQYFGPGTRLTVT.

This clonotype was counted only a few times. The chain has TRBV5-1 and TRBJ1-1; no firm D call. Germline V lookup: CDR1 SGHRS, CDR2 YFSETQ. V lost 0 bases to trimming and J lost 1 base, with 7 bases between them. The CDR3 has 14 amino acids. The DNA for the CDR3 is TGCGCCAGCAGCTTGGGACCGGCGAACACTGAAGCTTTCTTT. It translates to CASSLGPANTEAFF.